What follows are 15 T cell receptor beta chains derived from one specimen sequenced in a study of blood T cell repertoires in COVID-19. Sequencing was performed with immunoSEQ multiplex PCR; in TCRdb, only in-frame clones are kept and a portion is missing. The profile shows under 250,000 clones, around 86% of them singletons. The source material was PBMCs or T cells enriched from blood (not recorded which). All receptors come from a man between 40 and 49 years old who had recovered from COVID-19.

The V call is TRBV18, the J call TRBJ2-1, with 10 bases lining up with TRBD1. V lost 6 bases, J lost 4 bases, and 3 bases stayed unmatched. CDR1 and CDR2 (germline): KGHSH, LQKENI. The CDR3 loop spans 14 amino acids. In nucleotides, the CDR3 is TGTGCCAGCTCCCCGGGACAGGGGTACAATGAGCAGTTCTTC. The encoded protein is CASSPGQGYNEQFF.

The table lists this clone with a count of one. V usage is TRBV28 and J usage is TRBJ1-1; D remains ambiguous. Trimming shortened V by 11 bases and J by 1 base, and 8 bases separated the two germline ends. This CDR3 contains 11 residues. Germline CDR1 reads MDHEN; CDR2 reads SYDVKM. In nucleotides, the CDR3 is TGTGCCGTCCAGGAGAACACTGAAGCTTTCTTT. This translates into CAVQENTEAFF.

This chain uses TRBV5-8 with TRBJ1-2, with 7 positions matching TRBD1. The CDR3 has 15 residues. With 3 bases clipped from V and 4 bases from J, the junction kept 9 bases outside the gene matches. Germline V CDR1 and CDR2: SGHTS, YDEGEE. The CDR3 coding sequence is TGTGCCAGCAGCTACCGGGACAGCCGACGCTATGGCTACACCTTC. Translating gives CASSYRDSRRYGYTF.

The chain recombines TRBV30 with TRBJ2-1; the match to TRBD2 covers 13 bases. Per germline, CDR1 GTSNPN and CDR2 SVGIG (reference sequence). Trimming took 3 bases from V and 0 from J; bases not matched to a gene: 14. The CDR3 consists of 20 residues. CDR3 region: CAWSSYLGLAGLSSYNEQFF. Here the CDR3 DNA reads TGTGCCTGGAGCTCTTATTTGGGACTAGCGGGATTGAGCTCCTACAATGAGCAGTTCTTC.

This clone came up a few times. The rearrangement links TRBV28 to TRBJ1-1; D remains unclear. In germline, CDR1 is MDHEN, CDR2 SYDVKM. The CDR3 spans 15 residues. V lost 7 bases, J lost 1 base, and 16 bases lay in between. CDR3 in amino acids: CASTKGGRRNTEAFF. Here the CDR3 DNA reads TGTGCCAGCACGAAGGGAGGTAGGAGGAACACTGAAGCTTTCTTT.

The chain carries TRBV27 and TRBJ2-7; a possible D gene is TRBD2 (6 bases). Germline CDR1 reads MNHEY; CDR2 reads SMNVEV (reference sequence). The CDR3 has 16 residues. Trimming removed 3 bases at V and 0 bases at J, with 15 bases between. The CDR3 region has the DNA TGTGCCAGCAGTTTTCTTAGGGGCGGGATCTCCTACGAGCAGTACTTC. Its translation is CASSFLRGGISYEQYF.

The J gene is TRBJ1-1, the V gene TRBV7-6; D unclear. The CDR3 is 15 residues long. Germline V gene lookup returns CDR1 SGHVS and CDR2 FNYEAQ. The V and J ends lost 5 bases and 5 bases respectively, with 18 bases between them. The CDR3 DNA reads as TGTGCCAGCAGCCCAGGAATCGGGAGGAGGACTGAAGCTTTCTTT. This sequence encodes CASSPGIGRRTEAFF.

This clone was detected only once. The chain joins TRBV9 to TRBJ2-7; TRBD2 is a possible D gene (6 bases). This CDR3 is built from 16 residues. Germline CDR1 and CDR2: SGDLS and YYNGEE. V was clipped by 0 bases and J by 9 bases, with 22 bases between them. The CDR3 loop is CASSVGGAGISGVQYF. The CDR3 nucleotides read TGTGCCAGCAGCGTAGGTGGCGCGGGAATTTCTGGGGTGCAGTACTTC.

The chain is built from TRBV11-2 and TRBJ1-1; weak D call: TRBD1 (5 bases). Germline-derived CDR1 and CDR2 are SGHAT and FQNNGV. The CDR3 spans 15 residues. Trimming stripped 5 bases from V and 5 bases from J, with 18 bases between. CDR3 nucleotides: TGTGCCAGCAGCCCTCCCGTCGGGGGGGGGACTGAAGCTTTCTTT. This encodes CASSPPVGGGTEAFF.

The chain recombines TRBV6-5 with TRBJ1-1; a weak D match, TRBD1 (6 bases). Trimming took off 2 bases at V and 8 bases at J, with 21 bases between the two ends. The CDR3 totals 16 residues. Germline loops: CDR1 MNHEY, CDR2 SVGAGI. The CDR3 here is CASSYTSVTGLGEAFF. In nucleotides, the CDR3 is TGTGCCAGCAGTTACACGTCTGTGACAGGCCTAGGGGAAGCTTTCTTT.

This chain connects TRBV7-2 to TRBJ1-3; a weak D match, TRBD1 (6 bases). Trimming stripped 5 bases from V and 0 bases from J, with 14 bases between. The CDR3 is made up of 16 amino acids. Germline CDR1 SGHTA, CDR2 FQGNSA. The CDR3 here is CASSPRTARSGNTIYF. The CDR3 DNA reads as TGTGCCAGCAGCCCCAGGACAGCTCGCTCTGGAAACACCATATATTTT.

The chain links TRBV28 to TRBJ2-7; D possibly corresponds to TRBD2 (5 bases). The CDR3 has 16 residues. Per the germline V gene, CDR1 is MDHEN and CDR2 is SYDVKM. With 1 base removed from V and 0 bases from J, the gap between germline ends came to 13 bases. The DNA for the CDR3 is TGTGCCAGCAGTTTATCACTGGGAGTGGGCTCCTACGAGCAGTACTTC. It yields the protein CASSLSLGVGSYEQYF.

The rearrangement joins TRBV30 to TRBJ2-3; D is uncertain. Germline V gene data show CDR1 as GTSNPN and CDR2 as SVGIG (reference sequence). V lost 3 bases to trimming and J lost 6 bases, with 10 bases between them. The CDR3 sequence is 12 residues long. Here the CDR3 reads CAWSFDGDTQYF. The CDR3 nucleotides are TGTGCCTGGAGCTTCGACGGGGATACGCAGTATTTT.

This chain joins TRBV5-6 and TRBJ1-1; D is unresolved. The V end lost 2 bases, the J end lost 6 bases, and 8 bases lay between the germline ends. The V gene's germline CDR1 is SGHDT and CDR2 YYEEEE. The CDR3 is 12 residues long. In nucleotides, the CDR3 is TGTGCCAGCAGCTTACTACAAGCTGAAGCTTTCTTT. Translation gives CASSLLQAEAFF.

J is TRBJ2-2 and V is TRBV7-8; TRBD2 agrees at 8 bases. Germline CDR1 and CDR2: SGHVS and FQNEAQ. Losses at the gene ends were 5 bases for V and 5 bases for J; bases not matched to a gene: 7. This CDR3 contains 15 residues. CDR3 DNA: TGTGCCAGCAGCCAGGAACGGGGGGGGACCGGGGAGCTGTTTTTT. Its translation: CASSQERGGTGELFF.